This T cell receptor beta chain was sequenced in a study of T cell changes during pregnancy in multiple sclerosis. The repertoire was sequenced with immunoSEQ multiplex PCR; TCRdb's copy has only in-frame clones and lacks some. The sample lists roughly 45,000 clones; over 85% were seen once. Germline V gene lookup returns CDR1 LGHNA and CDR2 YSLEER. CDR3 length: 14 residues. Trimming removed 0 bases from V and 7 bases from J, with 9 bases in between. The chain is built from TRBV4-3 and TRBJ2-2, with D unresolved. The sequence derives from a female donor with multiple sclerosis, enrolled in a pregnancy study. Sequenced here: CD8+ T cells from peripheral blood mononuclear cells, sampled after pregnancy. CDR3 residues: CASSQDQRDGELFF. The CDR3 DNA reads as TGCGCCAGCAGCCAAGATCAGCGCGACGGGGAGCTGTTTTTT.